The 8 T cell receptor beta chains given below trace back to one sample, sequenced in a study of glioma-infiltrating T cells after dendritic cell vaccination. Clones were read by immunoSEQ multiplex PCR, and TCRdb kept only the in-frame ones, dropping some. The profile shows 55,000 to 70,000 clones, around 86% of them singletons. Sequenced here: blood, sampled before dendritic cell vaccination. These receptors all come from a human donor with glioblastoma.

The chain couples TRBV2 to TRBJ2-3; weak D call: TRBD1 (6 bases). V lost 4 bases and J lost 0, with 11 bases in between. CDR1 is SNHLY, CDR2 FYNNEI, per germline. CDR3 length equals 15 residues. The DNA of the CDR3 is TGTGCCAGCAGTGCACCGGGACAAAGCACAGATACGCAGTATTTT. Residues: CASSAPGQSTDTQYF.

This rearrangement joins TRBV6-1 to TRBJ2-2; 8 nucleotides agree with TRBD2. The CDR3 is made up of 18 amino acids. Germline CDR1 MNHNS, CDR2 SASEGT. V was pared by 0 bases and J by 7 bases, with 13 bases of the junction left unmatched. The CDR3 bases are TGTGCCAGCAGTGAAGCGCAACGAGCTAGCGGGCGTTACGGGGAGCTGTTTTTT. Translating gives CASSEAQRASGRYGELFF.

V and J are TRBV6-1 and TRBJ1-1, with TRBD1 matching 7 bases. This CDR3 has 13 amino acids. Germline V gives CDR1 MNHNS, CDR2 SASEGT. With V trimmed by 7 bases and J by 5 bases, 7 bases remained unmatched. CDR3 nucleotide sequence: TGTGCCAGCACTCGGGACAGAATAACTGAAGCTTTCTTT. Its protein product is CASTRDRITEAFF.

V and J are TRBV5-1 and TRBJ2-1; D is perhaps TRBD1 (6 bases). Trimming left V 4 bases short and J 0 bases short, with 20 bases between. Germline values: CDR1 SGHRS, CDR2 YFSETQ. The CDR3 is made up of 18 amino acids. The CDR3 is CASSLSGTPRSSYNEQFF. CDR3 DNA: TGCGCCAGCAGCCTATCCGGGACACCTCGAAGCTCCTACAATGAGCAGTTCTTC.

V and J are TRBV10-3 and TRBJ1-6; 11 bases map to TRBD1. This CDR3 is 16 amino acids long. Germline V gene lookup returns CDR1 ENHRY and CDR2 SYGVKD. V lost 0 bases and J lost 6; bases outside the gene matches: 1. The CDR3 protein is CAISESGTGGNSPLHF. CDR3 coding DNA: TGTGCCATCAGTGAGTCGGGGACAGGGGGTAATTCACCCCTCCACTTT.

This clone came up once. One junction end disagrees with the germline gene, perhaps due to a read error. This rearrangement joins TRBV4-2 to TRBJ1-5; 7 nucleotides line up with TRBD1. The CDR3 consists of 15 residues. CDR1 and CDR2 from the germline V gene are LGHNA and YNFKEQ. CDR3 sequence (DNA): TGTGCCAGCAGCCCGCGGGACAGCGACAATCGGCCCCAGCATTTT. It yields the protein CASSPRDSDNRPQHF.

J is TRBJ1-2 and V is TRBV19; weak D call: TRBD1 (6 bases). Trimming removed 0 bases at V and 6 bases at J, with 8 bases between. This CDR3 region has 13 residues. Germline-derived CDR1 and CDR2 are LNHDA and SQIVND (reference sequence). The CDR3 sequence: CASSIDHRDGYTF. In nucleotides, the CDR3 is TGTGCCAGTAGTATAGATCACAGGGATGGCTACACCTTC.

The chain couples TRBV10-2 to TRBJ2-1; a weak D match, TRBD2 (5 bases). The germline V and J ends were trimmed by 10 bases and 7 bases, with 17 bases remaining between them. The germline V gene encodes CDR1 WSHSY and CDR2 SAAADI. The CDR3 length is 13 residues. The CDR3 region has the DNA TGCGCCACCGGGGAATCCCTCGGGAATGAGCAGTTCTTC. Residues: CATGESLGNEQFF.